The entry below describes one TCR beta chain. Sequenced by immunoSEQ multiplex PCR; TCRdb stores in-frame clones only, minus some. The table shows about 80,000 clones, with less than 95% occurring only once. This specimen comes from a study of technical replicates of blood from a few donors. Germline V CDR1 and CDR2: MNHEY, SMNVEV (reference sequence). Unmatched junction bases numbered 7, after V lost 5 bases and J lost 7 bases. CDR3 size: 14 residues. The chain has TRBV27 and TRBJ1-4; 7 bases map to TRBD1. The specimen sequenced was T cells isolated from PBMCs. The origin of this receptor is a human donor in good health. CDR3 residues: CASSRQGMGEKLFF. CDR3 in DNA: TGTGCCAGCAGTCGACAGGGAATGGGTGAAAAACTGTTTTTT.